These 27 T cell receptor beta chains originate from one sample sequenced in a study of shared clonotypes between healthy human individuals. Clones were sequenced by immunoSEQ multiplex PCR, and TCRdb holds only the in-frame ones, with some missing. The repertoire holds 2,100,000 or so clones, with around 95% as singletons. Material: naive CD4+ T cells sorted from blood. Subset meaning: CD45RA+ positively selected. The receptor set was obtained from a man between 18 and 35 years old in good health.

The chain employs TRBV10-3 and TRBJ2-2; 9 bases line up with TRBD1. Per germline, CDR1 ENHRY and CDR2 SYGVKD. J gave up 4 bases and V 4 bases, and 4 bases lay outside the gene matches. CDR3 size: 15 residues. This CDR3 is CAISGNRGPTGELFF. CDR3 DNA sequence: TGTGCCATCAGTGGGAACAGGGGGCCCACCGGGGAGCTGTTTTTT.

A note on this clone: Mismatch with germline at one junction end may stem from a read error. The chain employs TRBV7-7 and TRBJ2-5; TRBD2 matches 7 bases. Germline V gene sequence: CDR1 SSHAT, CDR2 FNYEAQ (reference sequence). The CDR3 covers 16 residues. CDR3 sequence: CASSLGLAALQETQYF. CDR3 sequence (DNA): TGTGCTAGCAGCTTAGGGCTAGCGGCCCTACAAGAGACCCAGTACTTC.

The chain recombines TRBV7-9 with TRBJ1-6; the match to TRBD1 covers 7 bases. V lost 5 bases to trimming and J lost 5 bases; unmatched junction nucleotides: 3. This CDR3 is built from 14 residues. Germline assignment: CDR1 SEHNR and CDR2 FQNEAQ (reference sequence). Here the CDR3 DNA reads TGTGCCAGCAGCCTCAGGGGGAATAATTCACCCCTCCACTTT. It specifies CASSLRGNNSPLHF.

The chain uses TRBV19 and TRBJ2-1, with 8 bases fitting TRBD2. Germline V gene sequence: CDR1 LNHDA, CDR2 SQIVND (reference sequence). After removal of 5 bases from V and 3 bases from J, the junction contained 3 bases not matched to a gene. The CDR3 sequence is 14 residues long. This chain's CDR3 is CASSLGTSYNEQFF. The CDR3 coding sequence is TGTGCCAGTAGTTTGGGGACTAGCTACAATGAGCAGTTCTTC. The full variable domain, its missing parts supplied by reference TRBV19 and TRBJ2-1, is DGGITQSPKYLFRKEGQNVTLSCEQNLNHDAMYWYRQDPGQGLRLIYYSQIVNDFQKGDIAEGYSVSREKKESFPLTVTSAQKNPTAFYLCASSLGTSYNEQFFGPGTRLTVL.

The rearrangement uses TRBV28 and TRBJ2-3; D ambiguous. Trimming removed 6 bases from V and 0 bases from J, with 4 bases in between. The germline V gene has CDR1 MDHEN and CDR2 SYDVKM. The CDR3 consists of 12 residues. CDR3 in DNA: TGTGCCAGCAGCGCGAGCACAGATACGCAGTATTTT. It yields the protein CASSASTDTQYF.

The V and J genes are TRBV6-1 and TRBJ2-6; 10 nucleotides line up with TRBD1. In germline, CDR1 is MNHNS, CDR2 SASEGT. CDR3 size: 19 residues. With 4 bases clipped from V and 0 bases from J, the junction kept 9 bases outside the gene matches. The CDR3 loop reads CASSGTKGTGDSGANVLTF. The CDR3 coding sequence is TGTGCCAGCAGTGGGACCAAAGGGACAGGGGACTCTGGGGCCAACGTCCTGACTTTC.

V is TRBV18 and J is TRBJ1-3; D is ambiguous. The CDR3 covers 16 residues. The germline V and J ends were trimmed by 6 bases and 0 bases, with 15 bases remaining between them. Germline values: CDR1 KGHSH, CDR2 LQKENI. CDR3 nucleotides: TGTGCCAGCTCGCTAATCAGCGGGGACTCTGGAAACACCATATATTTT. Translated, it gives CASSLISGDSGNTIYF. The variable domain in full, completed from reference TRBV18 and TRBJ1-3, reads NAGVMQNPRHLVRRRGQEARLRCSPMKGHSHVYWYRQLPEEGLKFMVYLQKENIIDESGMPKERFSAEFPKEGPSILRIQQVVRGDSAAYFCASSLISGDSGNTIYFGEGSWLTVV.

The rearrangement uses TRBV7-9 and TRBJ2-3, with D uncertain. V shed 5 bases and J shed 0 bases, with 12 bases lying between them. The length of the CDR3 is 15 residues. Germline V lookup: CDR1 SEHNR, CDR2 FQNEAQ (reference sequence). The CDR3 region has the DNA TGTGCCAGCAGCCATGACTTGTCTAGCACAGATACGCAGTATTTT. Translation gives CASSHDLSSTDTQYF.

The chain couples TRBV10-3 to TRBJ2-3; D is possibly TRBD2 (6 bases). The CDR3 has 15 residues. Deletions cut 3 bases from V and 9 bases from J, with 19 bases between. CDR1 is ENHRY and CDR2 is SYGVKD in the germline V gene. CDR3 residues: CAISEGDPLRGTQYF. As DNA, the CDR3 is TGTGCCATCAGTGAAGGGGACCCCCTACGGGGGACGCAGTATTTT.

The chain uses TRBV11-2 and TRBJ1-4, with unresolved D. The germline V gene has CDR1 SGHAT and CDR2 FQNNGV. This CDR3 spans 14 amino acids. V shed 3 bases and J shed 8 bases, with 13 bases lying between them. The CDR3 DNA reads TGTGCCAGCAGCTTTGCCTCTTATGACGAAAAACTGTTTTTT. Amino acid sequence: CASSFASYDEKLFF.

This clone showed up just once. The J gene is TRBJ1-4, the V gene TRBV6-5, with D possibly being TRBD1 (5 bases). The CDR3 is 15 residues long. CDR1 MNHEY and CDR2 SVGAGI come from the germline V gene. V lost 2 bases, J lost 8 bases, and 15 bases lay in between. CDR3 in DNA: TGTGCCAGCAGTTACGAGCAGGGCTGGGGCGAAAAACTGTTTTTT. Translated: CASSYEQGWGEKLFF.

The J gene is TRBJ2-3, the V gene TRBV7-2; 12 bases line up with TRBD2. Germline lookup yields CDR1 SGHTA and CDR2 FQGNSA. The V gene end was trimmed by 5 bases and the J gene end by 8 bases; junction bases not matched to a gene: 11. This CDR3 has 16 amino acids. As DNA, the CDR3 is TGTGCCAGCAGCCTCATAACTAGCGGGGGGAGGGGTACGCAGTATTTT. This encodes CASSLITSGGRGTQYF. The variable domain in full, with the rest retrieved from reference TRBV7-2 and TRBJ2-3, is GAGVSQSPSNKVTEKGKDVELRCDPISGHTALYWYRQSLGQGLEFLIYFQGNSAPDKSGLPSDRFSAERTGGSVSTLTIQRTQQEDSAVYLCASSLITSGGRGTQYFGPGTRLTVL.

The genes are TRBV28 and TRBJ2-2; perhaps TRBD1 as D (6 bases). The V gene's germline CDR1 is MDHEN and CDR2 SYDVKM. V was pared by 2 bases and J by 8 bases, with 6 bases between. The CDR3 contains 12 residues. The CDR3, as DNA: TGTGCCAGCAGTTTAGGACAGGGGGAGCTGTTTTTT. Protein sequence: CASSLGQGELFF.

The chain employs TRBV19 and TRBJ1-6, with no clear D. Trimming left V 3 bases short and J 7 bases short, with 13 bases between. Germline V gene sequence: CDR1 LNHDA, CDR2 SQIVND (reference sequence). The CDR3 runs to 15 residues. CDR3: CASSIQRGSNSPLHF. The CDR3, as DNA: TGTGCCAGTAGTATTCAACGGGGTTCCAATTCACCCCTCCACTTT.

V gene TRBV2 combines with J gene TRBJ2-2, with D tentatively TRBD1 (6 bases). V was shortened by 2 bases and J by 2 bases, with 12 bases between the two germline ends. Germline CDR1 SNHLY, CDR2 FYNNEI. The CDR3 has 16 residues. The CDR3 is CASSEWQGYNTGELFF. The CDR3 DNA sequence: TGTGCCAGCAGTGAATGGCAGGGGTATAACACCGGGGAGCTGTTTTTT.

The table lists this clone with a count of one. The V call is TRBV10-2, the J call TRBJ2-7, with D possibly being TRBD2 (5 bases). The ends were cut back, 6 bases at V and 2 bases at J, with 14 bases in the middle. This CDR3 contains 14 residues. CDR1 and CDR2 (germline): WSHSY, SAAADI. Here the CDR3 DNA reads TGCGCCAGCAGGGGGATGGCCGGGGCCTACGAGCAGTACTTC. This gives the protein CASRGMAGAYEQYF.

The V call is TRBV10-3, the J call TRBJ2-7; the match to TRBD2 covers 8 bases. CDR1 is ENHRY and CDR2 is SYGVKD in the germline V gene. V lost 6 bases and J lost 3; bases outside the gene matches: 10. The CDR3 has 15 residues. The CDR3 DNA reads as TGTGCCATCAGCAATCCCTTCACTAGCGGCTACGAGCAGTACTTC. Translated: CAISNPFTSGYEQYF.

The V gene is TRBV6-5, the J gene TRBJ1-2, with TRBD1 matching over 11 bases. V shed 8 bases, J shed 8 bases, and the junction held 4 bases outside the gene matches. The CDR3 totals 12 residues. CDR1 is MNHEY, CDR2 SVGAGI, per germline. The CDR3 spells CASGQGAEGYTF. The DNA of the CDR3 is TGTGCCAGCGGACAGGGGGCAGAGGGCTACACCTTC.

CDR3 sequence: CASSQTGKGANQPQHF. The CDR3 nucleotides read TGCGCCAGCAGCCAAACGGGTAAAGGGGCTAATCAGCCCCAGCATTTT. J is TRBJ1-5 and V is TRBV4-1, with a possible D match to TRBD1 (5 bases). The CDR3 consists of 16 residues. Trimming shortened V by 2 bases and J by 4 bases, and 15 bases separated the two germline ends. In germline, CDR1 is MGHRA, CDR2 YSYEKL.

The chain carries TRBV15 and TRBJ1-1, with unresolved D. Germline-derived CDR1 and CDR2 are LNHNV and YYDKDF (reference sequence). V dropped 1 base and J dropped 0 bases, with 12 bases sitting between them. CDR3 size: 16 residues. The CDR3 sequence is CATSRGADRLNTEAFF. The CDR3 DNA sequence: TGTGCCACCAGCAGAGGTGCAGACCGGCTGAACACTGAAGCTTTCTTT.

The chain uses TRBV18 and TRBJ1-1, with D perhaps TRBD1 (5 bases). The V gene lost 0 bases and the J gene lost 5 bases, with 13 bases spanning the gap. The CDR3 loop spans 15 amino acids. Germline CDR1 and CDR2: KGHSH and LQKENI. CDR3 sequence reads: CASSPPAGLLTEAFF. The DNA for the CDR3 is TGTGCCAGCTCACCACCGGCAGGGCTACTAACTGAAGCTTTCTTT.

The CDR3 loop reads CASSEPGQPQHF. CDR3 in DNA: TGTGCCAGCAGTGAACCTGGACAGCCCCAGCATTTT. The chain uses TRBV6-1 and TRBJ1-5; D is uncertain. The CDR3 is 12 residues long. The germline CDR1 and CDR2 sequences are MNHNS and SASEGT. Between the trimmed V and J ends, which lost 2 bases and 7 bases, there was a span of 6 bases.

This clone was seen a handful of times. The chain employs TRBV28 and TRBJ1-5; 7 nucleotides agree with TRBD1. CDR1 and CDR2 from the germline V gene are MDHEN and SYDVKM. CDR3 length equals 13 residues. Germline trimming cut 8 bases from V and 4 bases from J; bases unmatched to any gene: 5. This chain's CDR3 is CASGGTANQPQHF. Here the CDR3 DNA reads TGTGCCAGCGGGGGGACAGCTAATCAGCCCCAGCATTTT.

The chain links TRBV6-1 to TRBJ2-7, with a tentative D call TRBD2 (5 bases). Trimming shortened V by 8 bases and J by 1 base, and 12 bases separated the two germline ends. CDR3 size: 13 residues. CDR1 MNHNS and CDR2 SASEGT come from the germline V gene. The CDR3 loop is CASGNGGSYEQYF. CDR3 DNA sequence: TGTGCCAGCGGCAACGGCGGGTCCTACGAGCAGTACTTC.

The rearrangement uses TRBV5-1 and TRBJ2-1; no clear D. The V end lost 4 bases, the J end lost 0 bases, and 14 bases lay between the germline ends. Germline values: CDR1 SGHRS, CDR2 YFSETQ. The CDR3 sequence is 16 residues long. The CDR3 sequence: CASSRGGSSSYNEQFF. CDR3 in DNA: TGCGCCAGCAGCCGTGGTGGCAGCAGCTCCTACAATGAGCAGTTCTTC.

This chain joins TRBV11-3 and TRBJ2-5; TRBD1 matches at 9 bases. Unmatched junction bases numbered 5, after V lost 1 base and J lost 5 bases. Germline assignment: CDR1 SGHNT and CDR2 YENEEA. The CDR3 extends over 15 amino acids. The CDR3 sequence is CASSLGDRAGETQYF. CDR3 DNA sequence: TGTGCCAGCAGCTTAGGGGACAGGGCCGGGGAGACCCAGTACTTC.

V is TRBV6-5 and J is TRBJ2-7; 11 positions match TRBD1. Per the germline V gene, CDR1 is MNHEY and CDR2 is SVGAGI. The CDR3 sequence is 16 residues long. With V trimmed by 0 bases and J by 3 bases, 4 bases remained unmatched. The CDR3 region has the DNA TGTGCCAGCAGTTACTCAGGGACAGGGGGAAACTACGAGCAGTACTTC. Translated, it gives CASSYSGTGGNYEQYF.